This is a list of T cell receptor beta chains from one sample in a study of OX40 agonist ivuxolimab in advanced cancers. Only in-frame clones appear in the TCRdb table, and some are missing; sequencing was by immunoSEQ multiplex PCR. This table holds tens of thousands of clones, 70% to 90% found once. The sample was CD4+ or CD8+ T cells sorted from blood, taken in a trial of the OX40 agonist ivuxolimab. These TCRs come from an adult with an advanced solid tumor such as melanoma, head and neck, liver or kidney cancer. Both conserved end residues are part of each CDR3. Fields, in order: V gene, clone size, CDR3 protein. Clone size is stated in some rows and not others, as once, few, many or a class when expanded.

v_gene: TRBV28
abundance: medium-sized
CDR3aa: CASSLSGGGYTF

v_gene: TRBV9
abundance: NA
CDR3aa: CASSRSGQDYEQYF

v_gene: TRBV28
abundance: NA
CDR3aa: CASGDLQETQYF

v_gene: TRBV30
abundance: NA
CDR3aa: CAYTPVPSGRRDIQYF

v_gene: TRBV30
abundance: NA
CDR3aa: CAWSGGQAETQYF

v_gene: TRBV27
abundance: few
CDR3aa: CASSYRENSPLHF

v_gene: TRBV7-9
abundance: NA
CDR3aa: CASTLTGAYNEQFF

v_gene: TRBV4-2
abundance: NA
CDR3aa: CASSLGLSGNTIYF

v_gene: TRBV30
abundance: NA
CDR3aa: CAWLSTSGTDTQYF

v_gene: TRBV6-6
abundance: NA
CDR3aa: CASSYSRDSNQPQHF

v_gene: TRBV18
abundance: few
CDR3aa: CASSPGTAQETQYF

v_gene: TRBV28
abundance: NA
CDR3aa: CASIDRGGNQPQHF

v_gene: TRBV19
abundance: NA
CDR3aa: CASSRGGRVTGELFF

v_gene: TRBV2
abundance: NA
CDR3aa: CASSPGTGNTEAFF

v_gene: TRBV11-2
abundance: NA
CDR3aa: CASSQPSTIDGSNYGYTF

v_gene: TRBV9
abundance: NA
CDR3aa: CASSATQGAGTEAFF

v_gene: TRBV5-4
abundance: NA
CDR3aa: CASSIGTTSSYNEQFF

v_gene: TRBV18
abundance: NA
CDR3aa: CASSSSAGGDYEQYF

v_gene: TRBV5-4
abundance: NA
CDR3aa: CASSPTTGDLRETQYF

v_gene: TRBV28
abundance: NA
CDR3aa: CASSPGGYSNQPQHF

v_gene: TRBV6-5
abundance: few
CDR3aa: CASSYGLENTEAFF

v_gene: TRBV7-7
abundance: NA
CDR3aa: CASSLVNSPNTGELFF

v_gene: TRBV9
abundance: NA
CDR3aa: CASSGQHSGANVLTF

v_gene: TRBV15
abundance: NA
CDR3aa: CATSRDRGFYGYTF

v_gene: TRBV28
abundance: NA
CDR3aa: CASRLLQGRTEAFF

v_gene: TRBV5-1
abundance: NA
CDR3aa: CASSLGGTNYGYTF

v_gene: TRBV28
abundance: few
CDR3aa: CASRRQGSVQPQHF

v_gene: TRBV18
abundance: NA
CDR3aa: CASSPARSDTQYF

v_gene: TRBV7-2
abundance: NA
CDR3aa: CASSWGLAGAPGTGELFF

v_gene: TRBV7-9
abundance: NA
CDR3aa: CASSSRVIDTEAFF

v_gene: TRBV10-2
abundance: once
CDR3aa: CASSDRVNQPQHF